Each of the 17 T cell receptor beta chains below was sequenced from the same sample in a study of blood T cells in healthy people across ages. Sample-barcoded 5' priming and a J-beta primer mix drove a second PCR of roughly 7 to 11 cycles. TCRdb re-called the 5' RACE reads through MiXCR, storing one row per CDR3 protein. Here the sample spans fewer than 2 million distinct CDR3 sequences, about 39% being singletons. The sequencing sample was made of blood. The source is a human donor in good health.

This clonotype was recorded a few times. The gene calls are TRBV4-1 and TRBJ1-5; 10 nucleotides agree with TRBD1. This CDR3 comprises 15 residues. The V segment lost 0 bases and the J segment 6 bases; nucleotides outside the gene matches: 2. The germline V gene has CDR1 MGHRA and CDR2 YSYEKL. The DNA for the CDR3 is TGCGCCAGCAGCCAAGATGGGACAGGGGCTCAGCCCCAGCATTTT. Its protein is CASSQDGTGAQPQHF.

Only a few counts were recorded for this clonotype. The chain has TRBV5-6 and TRBJ2-1, with a possible D match to TRBD1 (5 bases). Trimming shortened V by 5 bases and J by 3 bases, and 15 bases separated the two germline ends. Germline assignment: CDR1 SGHDT and CDR2 YYEEEE. The CDR3 is made up of 15 amino acids. CDR3 sequence reads: CASSLGHSVYNEQFF. The DNA of the CDR3 is TGTGCCAGCAGTTTAGGACACTCCGTCTACAATGAGCAGTTCTTC.

This clonotype was recorded a few times. The chain combines TRBV10-3 with TRBJ2-7; D is unclear. The germline gives CDR1 ENHRY, CDR2 SYGVKD. This CDR3 spans 14 amino acids. The V end was cut by 0 bases, the J end by 1 base, with 7 bases between. Here the CDR3 DNA reads TGTGCCATCAGTGAGTCCACAGCGTCCTACGAGCAGTACTTC. Translating it yields CAISESTASYEQYF.

This rearrangement joins TRBV29-1 to TRBJ1-5, with D possibly TRBD1 on 5 matching bases. Per the germline V gene, CDR1 is SQVTM and CDR2 is ANQGSEA. The CDR3 consists of 15 residues. V shed 8 bases and J shed 1 base, with 18 bases lying between them. Written as DNA, the CDR3 is TGCAGCCCCCGACAGCCCCGTACGAGCAATCAGCCCCAGCATTTT. This translates into CSPRQPRTSNQPQHF.

This clonotype was detected a few times. The chain is built from TRBV4-2 and TRBJ2-3, with 7 bases that match TRBD1. The junction had 6 bases not matched to a gene; V was cut back by 1 base and J by 2 bases. This CDR3 is 16 amino acids long. Germline values: CDR1 LGHNA, CDR2 YNFKEQ. The CDR3, as DNA: TGTGCCAGCAGCCAAGGGGACAGCCCCTACACAGATACGCAGTATTTT. It specifies CASSQGDSPYTDTQYF.

The chain links TRBV7-2 to TRBJ2-7, with a possible D match to TRBD2 (6 bases). The J call may not be correct, given that the DNA end is closer to TRBJ2-5. Germline CDR1 SGHTA, CDR2 FQGNSA. This CDR3 is 16 amino acids long. Written as DNA, the CDR3 is TGTACCAGCAGCTTACGATGGGCGGGGTCCGGGGTGACCCAGTACTTC. Protein sequence: CTSSLRWAGSGVTQYF.

The chain employs TRBV9 and TRBJ2-3; 9 positions agree with TRBD1. Trimming at V came to 3 bases and at J to 3 bases, leaving 5 bases not matched to a gene. CDR3 length equals 15 residues. Germline V gene sequence: CDR1 SGDLS, CDR2 YYNGEE. For the CDR3, the DNA is TGTGCCAGCAGCGGACCGGGACAGGGAACAGATACGCAGTATTTT. The encoded protein is CASSGPGQGTDTQYF.

This clonotype was detected a few times. The chain recombines TRBV12-3 or TRBV12-4 with TRBJ2-1; D assignment may be TRBD1 or TRBD2 (5 bases each). CDR3 length: 11 amino acids. The V end lost 3 bases, the J end lost 13 bases, and 10 bases lay between the germline ends. The CDR3 sequence is CASSFGTGQFF. The CDR3 DNA follows: TGTGCCAGCAGTTTTGGGACCGGTCAGTTCTTC.

The genes are TRBV20-1 and TRBJ2-6; 11 bases are a match to TRBD1. V trimming: 6 bases; J trimming: 0 bases; junction bases outside the gene matches: 19. Germline CDR1 and CDR2: DFQATT and SNEGSKA (reference sequence). The CDR3 contains 21 residues. The CDR3 DNA follows: TGCAGTGCGGTACCGGGACAGGGGGTAGGTACCACGACCTCTGGGGCCAACGTCCTGACTTTC. It translates to CSAVPGQGVGTTTSGANVLTF.

This chain uses TRBV29-1 with TRBJ1-3; D is ambiguous. Per the germline V gene, CDR1 is SQVTM and CDR2 is ANQGSEA. V shed 7 bases and J shed 3 bases, with 4 bases lying between them. The length of the CDR3 is 10 residues. The DNA of the CDR3 is TGCAGCGGCCTTGGAAACACCATATATTTT. This sequence encodes CSGLGNTIYF.

V gene TRBV29-1 combines with J gene TRBJ1-4; 9 nucleotides match TRBD1. The V and J ends lost 6 bases and 13 bases, in that order; junction bases with no gene match: 15. The CDR3 is made up of 14 amino acids. Germline lookup yields CDR1 SQVTM and CDR2 ANQGSEA. DNA of the CDR3: TGCAGCGTGGGACTGGATGGGACAGGGAGGGGACTGTTTTTT. Protein sequence: CSVGLDGTGRGLFF.

This clonotype occurred a few times. This chain links TRBV5-4 with TRBJ2-4, with TRBD1 identical over 8 bases. The J call may be faulty, since TRBJ2-7 better matches the DNA end. The V gene's germline CDR1 is SGHNT and CDR2 YYREEE (reference sequence). The CDR3 runs to 13 residues. The CDR3 reads CASSADRGDEQYF. In nucleotides, the CDR3 is TGTGCCAGCAGCGCCGACAGGGGAGACGAGCAGTACTTC.

On this clonotype itself: The junction differs from germline at one of its ends, possibly a read error. V is TRBV4-3 and J is TRBJ2-3, with D hard to call. CDR1 is LGHNA, CDR2 YSLEER, per germline. The CDR3 is 19 amino acids. This chain's CDR3 is CASSQGDGYPYRVYDTQYF. The CDR3 DNA sequence: TGCGCCAGCAGTCAAGGTGACGGGTATCCGTATAGGGTGTACGATACGCAGTATTTT.

The J gene is TRBJ2-3, the V gene TRBV7-9; no clear D gene. The CDR3 totals 13 residues. The V end was cut by 5 bases, the J end by 8 bases, with 14 bases between. Per germline, CDR1 SEHNR and CDR2 FQNEAQ (reference sequence). CDR3 residues: CASSRDTIGTQYF. The DNA of the CDR3 is TGTGCCAGCAGCCGTGATACCATAGGTACGCAGTATTTT.

This clonotype was counted between two and nine times. The V and J genes are TRBV28 and TRBJ1-6, with 11 bases lining up with TRBD1. V shed 4 bases, J shed 9 bases, and the junction held 5 bases outside the gene matches. CDR3 length: 15 residues. Germline CDR1 is MDHEN and CDR2 is SYDVKM. CDR3 coding DNA: TGTGCCAGCAGTTGGGGACAGGGGGTGCCTTCACCCCTCCACTTT. It specifies CASSWGQGVPSPLHF.

This chain joins TRBV5-1 and TRBJ1-1; 7 nucleotides match TRBD1. With V trimmed by 0 bases and J by 6 bases, 8 bases remained unmatched. The CDR3 length is 15 residues. Germline CDR1 reads SGHRS; CDR2 reads YFSETQ. CDR3 amino acids: CASSLDPYRGAEAFF. CDR3 DNA sequence: TGCGCCAGCAGCTTGGACCCCTACAGGGGCGCTGAAGCTTTCTTT.

V usage is TRBV7-8 and J usage is TRBJ2-3; 8 nucleotides align to TRBD1. Unmatched junction bases numbered 12, after V lost 5 bases and J lost 2 bases. The CDR3 loop spans 17 amino acids. Germline lookup yields CDR1 SGHVS and CDR2 FQNEAQ. CDR3 residues: CASSHTIRQGSTDTQYF. The CDR3 DNA follows: TGTGCCAGCAGCCATACCATCAGACAGGGGTCCACAGATACGCAGTATTTT.